This T cell receptor (beta chain) stems from a study of cytomegalovirus exposure and HLA in healthy donors. PCR involved 60 Vbeta and 13 Jbeta primers. Clones were read by immunoSEQ multiplex PCR, and TCRdb kept only the in-frame ones, dropping some. This table holds about 230,000 clones, around 80% found once. The length of the CDR3 is 14 residues. Per the germline V gene, CDR1 is SGHDT and CDR2 is YYEEEE. V lost 4 bases to trimming and J lost 7 bases; unmatched junction nucleotides: 6. This clone was counted only a few times. The source is a boy between 10 and 17 years old in good health and CMV-seronegative. The rearrangement links TRBV5-6 to TRBJ1-4; TRBD1 agrees at 8 bases. Sequences were obtained from PBMCs. The CDR3 here is CASSAQGAGEKLFF. The CDR3 nucleotides read TGTGCCAGCAGCGCCCAGGGGGCAGGTGAAAAACTGTTTTTT.